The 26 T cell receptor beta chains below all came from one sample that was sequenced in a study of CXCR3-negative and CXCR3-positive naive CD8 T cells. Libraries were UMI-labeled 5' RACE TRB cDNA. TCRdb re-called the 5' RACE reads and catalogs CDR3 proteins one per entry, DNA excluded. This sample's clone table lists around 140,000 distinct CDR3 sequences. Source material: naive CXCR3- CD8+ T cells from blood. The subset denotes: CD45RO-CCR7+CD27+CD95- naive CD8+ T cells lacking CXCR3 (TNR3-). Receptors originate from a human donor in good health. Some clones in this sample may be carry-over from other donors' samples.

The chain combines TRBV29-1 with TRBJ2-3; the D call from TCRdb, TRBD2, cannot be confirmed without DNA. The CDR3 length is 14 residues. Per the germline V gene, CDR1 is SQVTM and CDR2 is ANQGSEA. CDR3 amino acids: CSVGASGITDTQYF.

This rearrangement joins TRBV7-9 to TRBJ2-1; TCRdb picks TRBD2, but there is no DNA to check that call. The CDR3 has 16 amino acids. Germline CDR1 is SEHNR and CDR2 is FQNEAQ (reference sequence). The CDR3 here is CASSLDSGALFNEQFF.

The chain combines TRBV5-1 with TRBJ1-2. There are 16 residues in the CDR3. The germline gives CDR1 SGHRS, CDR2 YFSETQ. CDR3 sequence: CASSSSAVAALYGYTF. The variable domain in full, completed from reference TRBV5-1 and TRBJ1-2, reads KAGVTQTPRYLIKTRGQQVTLSCSPISGHRSVSWYQQTPGQGLQFLFEYFSETQRNKGNFPGRFSGRQFSNSRSEMNVSTLELGDSALYLCASSSSAVAALYGYTFGSGTRLTVV.

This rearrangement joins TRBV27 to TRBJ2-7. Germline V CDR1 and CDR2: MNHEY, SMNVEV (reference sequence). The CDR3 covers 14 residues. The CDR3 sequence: CASSFSGTSYEQYF.

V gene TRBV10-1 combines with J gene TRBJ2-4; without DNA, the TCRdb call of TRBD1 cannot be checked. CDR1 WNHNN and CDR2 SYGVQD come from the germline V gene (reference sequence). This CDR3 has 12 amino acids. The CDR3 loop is CASKGQKNIQYF.

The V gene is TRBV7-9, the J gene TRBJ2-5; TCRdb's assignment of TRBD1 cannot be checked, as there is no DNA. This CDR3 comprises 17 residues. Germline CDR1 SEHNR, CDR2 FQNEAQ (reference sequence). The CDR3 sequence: CASSSLGTGVGQETQYF.

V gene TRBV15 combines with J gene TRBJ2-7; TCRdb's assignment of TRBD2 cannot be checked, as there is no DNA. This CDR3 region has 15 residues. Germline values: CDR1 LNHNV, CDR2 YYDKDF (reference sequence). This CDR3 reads CATSRESGFSYEQYF.

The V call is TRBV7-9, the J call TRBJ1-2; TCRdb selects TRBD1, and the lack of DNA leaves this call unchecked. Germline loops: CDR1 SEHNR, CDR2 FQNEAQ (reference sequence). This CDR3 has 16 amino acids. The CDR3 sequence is CASSLTLTGPNYGYTF.

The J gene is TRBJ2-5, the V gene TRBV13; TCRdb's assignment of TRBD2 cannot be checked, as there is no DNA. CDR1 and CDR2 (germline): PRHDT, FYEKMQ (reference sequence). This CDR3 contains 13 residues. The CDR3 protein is CASSLEAQETQYF.

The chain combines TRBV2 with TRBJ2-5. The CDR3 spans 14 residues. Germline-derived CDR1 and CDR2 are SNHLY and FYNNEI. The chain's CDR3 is CASSEEVFQETQYF. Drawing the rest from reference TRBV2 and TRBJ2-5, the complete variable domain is EPEVTQTPSHQVTQMGQEVILRCVPISNHLYFYWYRQILGQKVEFLVSFYNNEISEKSEIFDDQFSVERPDGSNFTLKIRSTKLEDSAMYFCASSEEVFQETQYFGPGTRLLVL.

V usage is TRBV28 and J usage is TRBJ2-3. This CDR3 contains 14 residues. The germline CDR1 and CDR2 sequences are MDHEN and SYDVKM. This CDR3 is CASISSLGTDTQYF.

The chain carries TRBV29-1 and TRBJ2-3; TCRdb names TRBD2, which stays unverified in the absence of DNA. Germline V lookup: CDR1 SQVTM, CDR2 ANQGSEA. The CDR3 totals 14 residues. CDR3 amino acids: CSAEGTSGRDTQYF.

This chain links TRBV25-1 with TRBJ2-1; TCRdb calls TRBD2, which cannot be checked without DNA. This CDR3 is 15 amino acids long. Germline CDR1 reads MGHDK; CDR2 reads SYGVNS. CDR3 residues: CASSELVTSGNEQFF.

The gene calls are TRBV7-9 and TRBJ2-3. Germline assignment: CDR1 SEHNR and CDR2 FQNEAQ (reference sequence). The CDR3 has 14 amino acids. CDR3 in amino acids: CASSHQDSTDTQYF.

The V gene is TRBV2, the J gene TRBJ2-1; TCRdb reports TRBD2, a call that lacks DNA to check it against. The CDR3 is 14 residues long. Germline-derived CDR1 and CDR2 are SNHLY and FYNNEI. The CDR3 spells CASLIGGSHNEQFF.

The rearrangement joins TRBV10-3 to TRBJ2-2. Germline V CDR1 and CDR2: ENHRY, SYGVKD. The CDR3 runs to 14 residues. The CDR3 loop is CAISGSTGTGELFF.

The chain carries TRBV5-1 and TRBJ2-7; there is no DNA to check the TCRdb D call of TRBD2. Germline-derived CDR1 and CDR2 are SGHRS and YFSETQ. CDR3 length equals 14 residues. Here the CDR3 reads CASSLESSGYEQYF.

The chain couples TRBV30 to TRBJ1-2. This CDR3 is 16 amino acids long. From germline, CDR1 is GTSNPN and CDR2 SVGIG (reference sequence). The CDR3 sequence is CAWSVPRTLPNYGYTF.

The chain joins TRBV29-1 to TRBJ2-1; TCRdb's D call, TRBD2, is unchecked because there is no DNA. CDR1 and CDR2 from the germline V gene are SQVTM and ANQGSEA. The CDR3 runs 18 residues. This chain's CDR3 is CSVLGTSGLSRSYNEQFF.

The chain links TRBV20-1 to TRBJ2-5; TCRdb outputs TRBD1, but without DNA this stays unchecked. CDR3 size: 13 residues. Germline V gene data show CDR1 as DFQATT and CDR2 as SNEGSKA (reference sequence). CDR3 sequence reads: CSARRTGWETQYF.

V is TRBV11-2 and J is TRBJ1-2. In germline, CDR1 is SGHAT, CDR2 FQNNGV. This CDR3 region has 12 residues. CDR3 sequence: CASSPDGYGYTF.

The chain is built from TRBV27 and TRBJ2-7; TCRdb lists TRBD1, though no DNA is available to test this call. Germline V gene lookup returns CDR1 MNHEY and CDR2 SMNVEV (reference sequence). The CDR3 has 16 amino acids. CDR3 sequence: CASSLYPGQGWDEQYF.

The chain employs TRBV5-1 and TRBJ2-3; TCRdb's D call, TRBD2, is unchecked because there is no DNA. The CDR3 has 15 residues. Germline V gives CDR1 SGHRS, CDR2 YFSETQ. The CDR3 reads CASSFSGLPLDTQYF.

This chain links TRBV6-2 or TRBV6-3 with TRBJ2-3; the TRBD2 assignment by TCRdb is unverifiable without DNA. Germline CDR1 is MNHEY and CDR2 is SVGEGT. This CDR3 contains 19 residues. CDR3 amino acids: CASRAYLATSRRGADTQYF.

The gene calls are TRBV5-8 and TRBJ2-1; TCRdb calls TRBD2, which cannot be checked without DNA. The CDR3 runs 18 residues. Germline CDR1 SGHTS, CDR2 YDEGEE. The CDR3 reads CASSLGLAGGYSYNEQFF. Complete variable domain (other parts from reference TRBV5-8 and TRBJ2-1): EAGVTQSPTHLIKTRGQQATLRCSPISGHTSVYWYQQALGLGLQFLLWYDEGEERNRGNFPPRFSGRQFPNYSSELNVNALELEDSALYLCASSLGLAGGYSYNEQFFGPGTRLTVL.

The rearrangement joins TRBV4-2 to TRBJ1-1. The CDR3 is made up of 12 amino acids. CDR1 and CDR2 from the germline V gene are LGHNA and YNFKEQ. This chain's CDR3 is CASSQGFTEAFF.